This record covers a single T cell receptor beta chain. The data were obtained in a study of blood T cell repertoires in COVID-19. Overall study context: Sites across the United States, Italy and Spain contributed samples from acute and convalescent COVID-19. In each case, the material was cDNA or gDNA derived from T cells, B-cell-depleted T cells, or PBMCs.

The CDR3 contains 12 residues. Germline CDR1 LGHDT, CDR2 YNNKEL (reference sequence). V lost 1 base, J lost 6 bases, and 7 bases lay in between. Clones were read by immunoSEQ multiplex PCR, and TCRdb kept only the in-frame ones, dropping some. The table records about 220,000 clones, about 79% of them present only once. The J gene is TRBJ2-7, the V gene TRBV3-1 (or the pseudogene TRBV3-2), with D unresolved. Sequencing input: peripheral blood. The TCR originated in a man between 35 and 55 years old who had recovered from COVID-19. The CDR3 DNA reads TGTGCCAGCAGCCAAGTTTCCGGCGAGCAGTACTTC. Translation gives CASSQVSGEQYF.